These T cell receptor beta chains were read from a single sample in a study of blood T cell repertoires in COVID-19. Measured with immunoSEQ multiplex PCR; TCRdb has only the in-frame clones, and not every one. The data contain about 140,000 clones, 65% to 90% of them singletons. The specimen was peripheral blood. The receptors shown here come from a man aged 45-65 years with acute or convalescent COVID-19. The CDR3 runs from the conserved cysteine through the conserved F or W. Fields, in order: J gene, V gene, D gene, clone size, CDR3 DNA, CDR3 protein. D genes are given only for firm matches. Size is omitted from some rows. Given values are once, few, many or a class for expanded clones.

j_call: TRBJ1-3
v_call: TRBV7-9
d_call: NA
clone_size: NA
cdr3_nt: TGTGCCAGCACTGTAAACAATGGAAACACCATATATTTT
cdr3_aa: CASTVNNGNTIYF

j_call: TRBJ2-6
v_call: TRBV3-1/TRBV3-2
d_call: NA
clone_size: once
cdr3_nt: TGTGCCAGCAGCCACTGGTTGTCCGCGGGGGCCAACGTCCTGACTTTC
cdr3_aa: CASSHWLSAGANVLTF

j_call: TRBJ1-1
v_call: TRBV19
d_call: TRBD1
clone_size: NA
cdr3_nt: TGTGCCAGTAGTGCCAGGGGGCGCATGAACACTGAAGCTTTCTTT
cdr3_aa: CASSARGRMNTEAFF

j_call: TRBJ2-1
v_call: TRBV5-8
d_call: NA
clone_size: few
cdr3_nt: TGTGCCAGCAGCTTGGGGGGAGACAATGAGCAGTTCTTC
cdr3_aa: CASSLGGDNEQFF

j_call: TRBJ1-5
v_call: TRBV2
d_call: TRBD1
clone_size: NA
cdr3_nt: TGTGCCAGCAATGAAGGGACAGTATTCAATCAGCCCCAGCATTTT
cdr3_aa: CASNEGTVFNQPQHF

j_call: TRBJ1-5
v_call: TRBV6-5
d_call: NA
clone_size: NA
cdr3_nt: TGTGCCAGCAGTTCACGCAGGGTGTCCAATCAGCCCCAGCATTTT
cdr3_aa: CASSSRRVSNQPQHF

j_call: TRBJ1-1
v_call: TRBV7-2
d_call: NA
clone_size: NA
cdr3_nt: TGTGCCAGCAGCTTAGGGCAGAACACTGAAGCTTTCTTT
cdr3_aa: CASSLGQNTEAFF

j_call: TRBJ2-5
v_call: TRBV13
d_call: NA
clone_size: NA
cdr3_nt: TGTGCCAGCAGCGCGGCATCTGGTGGGACTCAAGAGACCCAGTACTTC
cdr3_aa: CASSAASGGTQETQYF

j_call: TRBJ2-5
v_call: TRBV11-3
d_call: NA
clone_size: few
cdr3_nt: TGTGCCAGCAGCTCCAACGGAGAGACCCAGTACTTC
cdr3_aa: CASSSNGETQYF

j_call: TRBJ2-3
v_call: TRBV15
d_call: NA
clone_size: NA
cdr3_nt: TGTGCCACCAGCAGAGATTCGCGCGATGCAGATACGCAGTATTTT
cdr3_aa: CATSRDSRDADTQYF

j_call: TRBJ1-6
v_call: TRBV30
d_call: TRBD1
clone_size: NA
cdr3_nt: TGTGCCTGGACAATGAGGGGGCCTAGGTCACCCCTCCACTTT
cdr3_aa: CAWTMRGPRSPLHF

j_call: TRBJ1-2
v_call: TRBV7-9
d_call: TRBD1
clone_size: NA
cdr3_nt: TGTGCCAGCAGCTTGGGACAGGGGATGACCTATGGCTACACCTTC
cdr3_aa: CASSLGQGMTYGYTF

j_call: TRBJ2-3
v_call: TRBV19
d_call: NA
clone_size: once
cdr3_nt: TGTGCCAGTAGTATGGCCCGGGAAACAGATACGCAGTATTTT
cdr3_aa: CASSMARETDTQYF

j_call: TRBJ1-5
v_call: TRBV7-2
d_call: NA
clone_size: NA
cdr3_nt: TGTGCCAGCAGCTTGAGCAGGTTAAATCAGCCCCAGCATTTT
cdr3_aa: CASSLSRLNQPQHF

j_call: TRBJ2-1
v_call: TRBV7-8
d_call: NA
clone_size: NA
cdr3_nt: TGTGCCAGCAGCGATGGGGGGCGGGGGACGTTAGATGAGCAGTTCTTC
cdr3_aa: CASSDGGRGTLDEQFF

j_call: TRBJ2-1
v_call: TRBV5-1
d_call: TRBD2
clone_size: NA
cdr3_nt: TGCGCCAGCAGAGAAGGAGCGGGGGTAAGCTCCTACAATGAGCAGTTCTTC
cdr3_aa: CASREGAGVSSYNEQFF

j_call: TRBJ1-6
v_call: TRBV5-4
d_call: NA
clone_size: NA
cdr3_nt: TGTGCCAGCAGAAAGGACCCGGGGAATTCACCCCTCCACTTT
cdr3_aa: CASRKDPGNSPLHF

j_call: TRBJ2-2
v_call: TRBV7-8
d_call: NA
clone_size: NA
cdr3_nt: TGTGCCAGCAGCTTAGCGGGAGGTCGGGCCGGGGAGCTGTTTTTT
cdr3_aa: CASSLAGGRAGELFF

j_call: TRBJ1-1
v_call: TRBV29-1
d_call: NA
clone_size: NA
cdr3_nt: TGCAGCGGTACAGGGTCCACTGAAGCTTTCTTT
cdr3_aa: CSGTGSTEAFF

j_call: TRBJ2-3
v_call: TRBV9
d_call: NA
clone_size: NA
cdr3_nt: TGTGCCAGCAGTACGTTCAGGGGTGGCTACACAGATACGCAGTATTTT
cdr3_aa: CASSTFRGGYTDTQYF

j_call: TRBJ2-1
v_call: TRBV5-6
d_call: NA
clone_size: NA
cdr3_nt: TGTGCCAGCAACTTCCCCGGCTCCTACAATGAGCAGTTCTTC
cdr3_aa: CASNFPGSYNEQFF

j_call: TRBJ1-1
v_call: TRBV2
d_call: NA
clone_size: NA
cdr3_nt: TGTGCCAGCTCTCAAAGCGGGGAAGCTTTCTTT
cdr3_aa: CASSQSGEAFF

j_call: TRBJ2-7
v_call: TRBV10-3
d_call: NA
clone_size: NA
cdr3_nt: TGTGCCATCAGTGAGGTCAACTCCTACGAGCAGTACTTC
cdr3_aa: CAISEVNSYEQYF

j_call: TRBJ1-3
v_call: TRBV28
d_call: NA
clone_size: NA
cdr3_nt: TGTGCCAGCAGTAGAGGGGGTACCTCTGGAAACACCATATATTTT
cdr3_aa: CASSRGGTSGNTIYF

j_call: TRBJ2-7
v_call: TRBV2
d_call: TRBD1
clone_size: NA
cdr3_nt: TGTGCCAGCCGACGGGACAGGGGGGTGGAGCAGTACTTC
cdr3_aa: CASRRDRGVEQYF

j_call: TRBJ2-7
v_call: TRBV13
d_call: NA
clone_size: NA
cdr3_nt: TGTGCCAGCAGCTTAGTTGCGACAGAGAGCTCCTACGAGCAGTACTTC
cdr3_aa: CASSLVATESSYEQYF

j_call: TRBJ1-1
v_call: TRBV27
d_call: TRBD1
clone_size: NA
cdr3_nt: TGTGCCAGCAGTTCTTTACAGGGGGGGTCCGACACTGAAGCTTTCTTT
cdr3_aa: CASSSLQGGSDTEAFF

j_call: TRBJ1-1
v_call: TRBV7-3
d_call: TRBD1
clone_size: NA
cdr3_nt: TGTGCCAGCAGACCCGGACAGGCGCAAGGGAACACTGAAGCTTTCTTT
cdr3_aa: CASRPGQAQGNTEAFF

j_call: TRBJ2-3
v_call: TRBV5-1
d_call: TRBD1
clone_size: NA
cdr3_nt: TGCGCCAGCAGCTCCACTGGTTTAGCCACTGACAGGGGGCTTTTTGATACGCAGTATTTT
cdr3_aa: CASSSTGLATDRGLFDTQYF

j_call: TRBJ1-4
v_call: TRBV4-2
d_call: NA
clone_size: NA
cdr3_nt: TGTGCCAGCAGCCAAGAAGGCCAGGTAAATGAAAAACTGTTTTTT
cdr3_aa: CASSQEGQVNEKLFF

j_call: TRBJ1-5
v_call: TRBV7-9
d_call: NA
clone_size: NA
cdr3_nt: TGTGCCAGCAGCCCCCGGGGGGGCCAGCCCCAGCATTTT
cdr3_aa: CASSPRGGQPQHF

j_call: TRBJ2-1
v_call: TRBV3-1/TRBV3-2
d_call: TRBD2
clone_size: NA
cdr3_nt: TGTGCCAGCAGCCAGATAGCGGGAGTCGGAAATGAGCAGTTCTTC
cdr3_aa: CASSQIAGVGNEQFF

j_call: TRBJ1-6
v_call: TRBV7-3
d_call: NA
clone_size: NA
cdr3_nt: TGTGCCAGCAGCACTGAAAATAATTCACCCCTCCACTTT
cdr3_aa: CASSTENNSPLHF

j_call: TRBJ2-2
v_call: TRBV29-1
d_call: TRBD2
clone_size: NA
cdr3_nt: TGCAGCGGCTTAGCGGGATTGAGCACCGGGGAGCTGTTTTTT
cdr3_aa: CSGLAGLSTGELFF